Below are 10 T cell receptor beta chains sequenced from a single sample in a study of Ad26.COV2.S vaccination and SARS-CoV-2 variants. Treatment in this sample: over 15 received Ad26.COV2.S at low or high dose, single or two shots; about 5 received placebo; per-sample allocation not given. Day 63 following the first vaccine or placebo injection was when the samples were taken. Sequencing was performed with immunoSEQ multiplex PCR; in TCRdb, only in-frame clones are kept and a portion is missing. Here the sample spans about 350,000 clones, 80% to 90% being singletons. Sequencing was performed on peripheral blood, taken in a trial of Ad26.COV2.S vaccine versus placebo. The receptors here all came from a person aged 18-60 years who received the Ad26.COV2.S COVID-19 vaccine or a placebo.

The chain combines TRBV7-8 with TRBJ2-3, with TRBD2 matching over 9 bases. Germline CDR1 SGHVS, CDR2 FQNEAQ. The CDR3 covers 18 residues. V was pared by 6 bases and J by 2 bases, with 15 bases of the junction left unmatched. The CDR3 nucleotides are TGTGCCAGCAGGAAAGGGTGGTCTAGCGGGGACTTCACAGATACGCAGTATTTT. The encoded protein is CASRKGWSSGDFTDTQYF. The complete variable domain, with remaining parts taken from reference TRBV7-8 and TRBJ2-3, reads GAGVSQSPRYKVAKRGQDVALRCDPISGHVSLFWYQQALGQGPEFLTYFQNEAQLDKSGLPSDRFFAERPEGSVSTLKIQRTQQEDSAVYLCASRKGWSSGDFTDTQYFGPGTRLTVL.

The V gene is TRBV13, the J gene TRBJ1-1; tentatively, D is TRBD1 (6 bases). Germline CDR1 is PRHDT and CDR2 is FYEKMQ (reference sequence). This CDR3 is 15 amino acids long. The germline V and J ends were trimmed by 5 bases and 0 bases, with 13 bases remaining between them. CDR3 loop: CASSARQDMNTEAFF. CDR3 sequence (DNA): TGTGCCAGCAGCGCCAGACAGGATATGAACACTGAAGCTTTCTTT.

CDR3 sequence reads: CASRPGQGYNSPLHF. The CDR3 DNA reads TGTGCCAGCAGGCCGGGACAGGGCTATAATTCACCCCTCCACTTT. The chain is built from TRBV5-5 and TRBJ1-6; 9 nucleotides align to TRBD1. Per germline, CDR1 SGHKS and CDR2 YYEKEE (reference sequence). The V and J ends lost 5 bases and 3 bases, in that order; junction bases with no gene match: 3. This CDR3 is 15 amino acids long.

The chain couples TRBV14 to TRBJ2-7; 9 nucleotides agree with TRBD1. In germline, CDR1 is SGHDN, CDR2 FVKESK. The CDR3 has 16 amino acids. Trimming took 4 bases from V and 4 from J; bases not matched to a gene: 11. The CDR3 loop is CASSRHPGQGIYEQYF. CDR3 in DNA: TGTGCCAGCAGCCGCCACCCGGGACAGGGCATATACGAGCAGTACTTC.

The V and J genes are TRBV29-1 and TRBJ2-3, with 12 bases that match TRBD2. V lost 8 bases and J lost 3; bases outside the gene matches: 12. The CDR3 totals 16 residues. Germline V lookup: CDR1 SQVTM, CDR2 ANQGSEA. The CDR3: CSLLPLAGGGTDTQYF. Written as DNA, the CDR3 is TGCAGCCTTCTACCACTAGCGGGAGGAGGGACAGATACGCAGTATTTT.

The chain employs TRBV28 and TRBJ2-7; TRBD1 is a possible D gene (7 bases). The CDR3 spans 16 residues. Between the trimmed V and J ends, which lost 6 bases and 1 base, there was a span of 19 bases. Looked up from germline, CDR1 is MDHEN and CDR2 is SYDVKM. CDR3 in amino acids: CASRAQGGRRSYEQYF. The DNA for the CDR3 is TGTGCCAGCAGGGCCCAGGGGGGAAGGCGATCCTACGAGCAGTACTTC. Complete variable domain (other parts from reference TRBV28 and TRBJ2-7): DVKVTQSSRYLVKRTGEKVFLECVQDMDHENMFWYRQDPGLGLRLIYFSYDVKMKEKGDIPEGYSVSREKKERFSLILESASTNQTSMYLCASRAQGGRRSYEQYFGPGTRLTVT.

The chain links TRBV28 to TRBJ1-5; D may be TRBD1 (6 bases). Germline V CDR1 and CDR2: MDHEN, SYDVKM. V was clipped by 7 bases and J by 5 bases, with 12 bases between them. CDR3 length: 13 residues. CDR3 sequence reads: CASTSGQYQPQHF. Written as DNA, the CDR3 is TGTGCCAGCACCTCCGGACAGTATCAGCCCCAGCATTTT.

This chain connects TRBV5-6 to TRBJ2-2; 10 nucleotides agree with TRBD2. CDR3 length equals 16 residues. J was trimmed by 3 bases and V by 2 bases; bases with no gene match: 4. Per germline, CDR1 SGHDT and CDR2 YYEEEE. CDR3 protein: CASSLLGLADTGELFF. CDR3 nucleotide sequence: TGTGCCAGCAGCTTACTTGGACTAGCGGACACCGGGGAGCTGTTTTTT.

V and J are TRBV27 and TRBJ2-2; 11 bases are shared with TRBD2. Germline V lookup: CDR1 MNHEY, CDR2 SMNVEV (reference sequence). The CDR3 sequence is 18 residues long. J lost 7 bases, V lost 6 bases, and 16 bases had no gene match. The CDR3 protein is CASRTSGVPRVRVGELFF. CDR3 DNA: TGTGCCAGCAGGACTAGCGGGGTTCCCCGAGTCCGAGTCGGGGAGCTGTTTTTT.

The chain carries TRBV6-5 and TRBJ2-1; D is undetermined. V gave up 0 bases and J gave up 6 bases, with 15 bases separating them. Germline assignment: CDR1 MNHEY and CDR2 SVGAGI. The CDR3 is made up of 16 amino acids. Here the CDR3 reads CASSYSLSTSLNEQFF. CDR3 coding DNA: TGTGCCAGCAGTTACTCGCTCTCGACCTCACTCAATGAGCAGTTCTTC.